This TCR beta chain was retrieved from a study of T cell responses to AZD1222 COVID-19 vaccine. Study-wide results and limits: Of the AZD1222 recipients, only 5 to 7 were seropositive at baseline. The peak T cell response came first, and repertoires were sampled only after it. Donors were chiefly white British, with a greater number of females, and clonal diversity was perhaps underestimated.

With respect to this clone: Its antigen remains unidentified.

Doses given second, at about 4 or about 12 weeks, were pooled. CDR1 and CDR2 (germline): SQVTM, ANQGSEA. This CDR3 region has 13 residues. V was shortened by 3 bases and J by 11 bases, with 19 bases between the two germline ends. The table came from immunoSEQ multiplex PCR; TCRdb's copy has only in-frame clones and leaves some out. The sample lists fewer than 100,000 clones; about 83% were seen once. The source material was peripheral blood, sampled 28 days after the second AZD1222 dose. V is TRBV29-1 and J is TRBJ1-1; the D is unclear. The source is an adult who received the AZD1222 COVID-19 vaccine. The CDR3 sequence is CSVEVPGMERAFF. In DNA, the CDR3 is TGCAGCGTTGAGGTTCCCGGAATGGAGAGGGCTTTCTTT.